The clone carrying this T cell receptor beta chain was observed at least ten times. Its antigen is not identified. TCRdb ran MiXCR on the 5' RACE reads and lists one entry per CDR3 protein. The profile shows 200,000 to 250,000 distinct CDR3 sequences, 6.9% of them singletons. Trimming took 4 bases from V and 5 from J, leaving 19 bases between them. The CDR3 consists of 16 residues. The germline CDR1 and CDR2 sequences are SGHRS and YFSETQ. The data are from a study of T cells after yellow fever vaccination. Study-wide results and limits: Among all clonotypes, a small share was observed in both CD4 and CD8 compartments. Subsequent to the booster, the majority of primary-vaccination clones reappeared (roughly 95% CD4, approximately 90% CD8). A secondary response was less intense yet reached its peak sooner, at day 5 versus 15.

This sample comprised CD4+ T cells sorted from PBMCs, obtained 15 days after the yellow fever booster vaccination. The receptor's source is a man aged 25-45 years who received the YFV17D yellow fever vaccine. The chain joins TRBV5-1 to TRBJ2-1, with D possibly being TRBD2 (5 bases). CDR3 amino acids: CASSPWERPGDNEQFF. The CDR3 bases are TGCGCCAGCAGCCCGTGGGAGCGGCCCGGGGACAATGAGCAGTTCTTC.